These T cell receptor beta chains were read from a single sample in a study of T cells in Graves' hyperthyroidism and ophthalmopathy. A single record per CDR3 protein comes from TCRdb applying MiXCR to the multiplex PCR reads. The table has 300,000 to 350,000 distinct CDR3 sequences, less than 20% seen once. The sequencing input was blood. These receptors all stem from a middle-aged woman with Graves' ophthalmopathy. Both conserved end residues are part of each CDR3. The order of the fields is D gene, V gene, clone size, J gene, CDR3 DNA, CDR3 protein. A D gene is named only where the DNA matches it firmly. Size tells how often a clone was seen (once, few, many) or the class of an expanded clone, and some rows leave it out.

NA	TRBV28	many	TRBJ2-7	TGTGCCAGCAATTTCGTTTACGAGCAGTACTTC	CASNFVYEQYF
NA	TRBV6-1	many	TRBJ1-2	TGTGCCAGCAGCGAAGACAGTTACTATGGCTACACCTTC	CASSEDSYYGYTF
NA	TRBV7-2	many	TRBJ1-5	TGTGCCAGCAGCGAACAGGGTAGGGAGCAGCCCCAGCATTTT	CASSEQGREQPQHF
NA	TRBV29-1	many	TRBJ1-1	TGCAGCGTCGCATTACGGGTCACTGAAGCTTTCTTT	CSVALRVTEAFF
NA	TRBV5-5	many	TRBJ1-2	TGTGCCAGCAGCGCCGACACAGGGATTTACACCTTC	CASSADTGIYTF
NA	TRBV28	many	TRBJ1-1	TGTGCCAGCAGTCCCTCTACAAGAAGCACTGAAGCTTTCTTT	CASSPSTRSTEAFF
NA	TRBV29-1	many	TRBJ1-1	TGCAGCGTTGAGGCTGAAGCTTTCTTT	CSVEAEAFF
TRBD1	TRBV6-1	few	TRBJ1-1	TGTGCCAGCAGTGTGGCGACAGGGAGAACTGAAGCTTTCTTT	CASSVATGRTEAFF
TRBD2	TRBV6-5	NA	TRBJ2-5	TGTGCCAGCAGTTACGGGGGGGTGGGAGAGACCCAGTACTTC	CASSYGGVGETQYF
TRBD2	TRBV28	many	TRBJ2-2	TGTGCCAGCAGTCCACGACTAGCGGGAGGGAGGGAGCTGTTTTTT	CASSPRLAGGRELFF
NA	TRBV28	NA	TRBJ2-2	TGTGCCAGCAGTTTATCGGCAGGGGGGTTCACCGGGGAGCTGTTTTTT	CASSLSAGGFTGELFF
TRBD2	TRBV20-1	NA	TRBJ2-7	TGCAGTGCTAGACCCAGCGGGAGGTACGAGCAGTACTTC	CSARPSGRYEQYF
TRBD1	TRBV12-3/TRBV12-4	many	TRBJ1-2	TGTGCCAGCAGACCCTCCGGGACAGGGTCCTATGGCTACACCTTC	CASRPSGTGSYGYTF
TRBD1	TRBV15	many	TRBJ1-2	TGTGCCACCAGCAGAGAGGGACAGGCTAACTATGGCTACACCTTC	CATSREGQANYGYTF
TRBD1	TRBV5-1	NA	TRBJ1-1	TGCGCCAGCAGCTTGGTTTCAGGGGGAAGTGAAGCTTTCTTT	CASSLVSGGSEAFF
NA	TRBV7-2	many	TRBJ2-2	TGTGCCAGCAGCTTAGCTACAACAAACACCGGGGAGCTGTTTTTT	CASSLATTNTGELFF
TRBD2	TRBV28	many	TRBJ2-5	TGTGCCAGCAGCCGCGGGACTAGCGGGAGAAAGACCCAGTACTTC	CASSRGTSGRKTQYF
NA	TRBV6-4	many	TRBJ1-5	TGTGCCAGCAGTCAGCGGTCCCCAGGGGTGTCGCGTCAGCCCCAGCATTTT	CASSQRSPGVSRQPQHF
TRBD1	TRBV7-9	NA	TRBJ2-7	TGTGCCGGCAGCTCGCGGGACAGGGCCTACGAGCAGTACTTC	CAGSSRDRAYEQYF
TRBD2	TRBV12-3/TRBV12-4	many	TRBJ2-7	TGTGCCAGCTCCCTTAGCCCACTAGCGGGAGGCGAGCAGTACTTC	CASSLSPLAGGEQYF
TRBD1	TRBV7-9	many	TRBJ2-2	TGTGCCAGCGGGGGACAGGCGAACACCGGGGAGCTGTTTTTT	CASGGQANTGELFF
NA	TRBV11-2	many	TRBJ1-5	TGTGCCAGCAGCCAGGCCGGGAATAGCAATCAGCCCCAGCATTTT	CASSQAGNSNQPQHF
NA	TRBV29-1	many	TRBJ1-2	TGCAGCGTTGAGGGAGGTACGTTGGCCGGCTACACCTTC	CSVEGGTLAGYTF
NA	TRBV12-3/TRBV12-4	many	TRBJ1-5	TGTGCCAGCAGTTTAGGGACAGTAAATCAGCCCCAGCATTTT	CASSLGTVNQPQHF
NA	TRBV2	many	TRBJ1-1	TGTGCCAGCAGTGAGTTTTTGGGGGACGGGACTGAAGCTTTCTTT	CASSEFLGDGTEAFF
NA	TRBV20-1	many	TRBJ2-5	TGCAGTGCTAGGGGGACAGAGACCCAGTACTTC	CSARGTETQYF
TRBD1	TRBV12-3/TRBV12-4	many	TRBJ1-2	TGTGCCAGCAGTCTGGGACAGGGACTTCTTTTAAACTTC	CASSLGQGLLLNF
NA	TRBV28	many	TRBJ1-1	TGTGCCAGCCGGCTGGCAGGGAAGAACACTGAAGCTTTCTTT	CASRLAGKNTEAFF
NA	TRBV6-5	NA	TRBJ1-5	TGTGCCAGCAGTTCCTCCCCGGGGGGGAATCAGCCCCAGCATTTT	CASSSSPGGNQPQHF
TRBD1	TRBV29-1	many	TRBJ1-5	TGCAGCGTCGGGACAGGGGAGAATCAGCCCCAGCATTTT	CSVGTGENQPQHF
TRBD1	TRBV11-2	NA	TRBJ1-6	TGTGCCAGCAGCTTAGGAGGCAGGGGGTCAAATTCACCCCTCCACTTT	CASSLGGRGSNSPLHF
NA	TRBV5-1	many	TRBJ1-1	TGCGCCAGCAGCTTCAACGGAGACACTGAAGCTTTCTTT	CASSFNGDTEAFF
NA	TRBV3-1	many	TRBJ1-2	TGTGCCAGCAGACCTCATAACTATGGCTACACCTTC	CASRPHNYGYTF
NA	TRBV6-1	many	TRBJ1-1	TGTGCCAGCAGGAGGGGCCGGGTAACTGAAGCTTTCTTT	CASRRGRVTEAFF
NA	TRBV6-2/TRBV6-3	NA	TRBJ2-5	TGTGCCAGCAGCTCCCGTCGGGGACCACAGCGAGAGACCCAGTACTTC	CASSSRRGPQRETQYF
NA	TRBV6-2/TRBV6-3	NA	TRBJ1-5	TGTGCCAGCAGTTACGGGGGACTACTCAATCAGCCCCAGCATTTT	CASSYGGLLNQPQHF
NA	TRBV27	many	TRBJ2-7	TGTGCCAGCAGTCGGGACCACAGCACCGAGCAGTACTTC	CASSRDHSTEQYF
NA	TRBV6-1	many	TRBJ2-7	TGTGCCAGCAGTGAACGGACAGCGATAATTTCCTACGAGCAGTACTTC	CASSERTAIISYEQYF
TRBD1	TRBV18	many	TRBJ2-4	TGTGCCAGCTCACTCGACAGGGTTAAAAACATTCAGTACTTC	CASSLDRVKNIQYF
TRBD1	TRBV20-1	NA	TRBJ2-5	TGCAGTACGGACAGGGGCGGACAGACCCTGTACTTC	CSTDRGGQTLYF
NA	TRBV20-1	NA	TRBJ2-5	TGCAGTGCTAGAGAATTTGGGATCAGGGGCGGCGAGACCCAGTACTTC	CSAREFGIRGGETQYF
TRBD1	TRBV19	many	TRBJ1-5	TGTGCCAGTAGTCGAGACAGGGTAGGCAATCAGCCCCAGCATTTT	CASSRDRVGNQPQHF
NA	TRBV20-1	many	TRBJ1-1	TGCAGTGCTAGACCAGGTAAGGTCGGGACTGAAGCTTTCTTT	CSARPGKVGTEAFF
TRBD1	TRBV27	NA	TRBJ1-2	TGTGCCAGCAGTTTATTCGATCCGGGACAGGGAGAGGGCTACACCTTC	CASSLFDPGQGEGYTF
NA	TRBV28	many	TRBJ1-5	TGTGCCAGCAGATTCCGGGCACTGGGTACACAGAATCAGCCCCAGCATTTT	CASRFRALGTQNQPQHF
NA	TRBV9	many	TRBJ1-1	TGTGCCAGCAGCGTAGCTACAGAACTGAACACTGAAGCTTTCTTT	CASSVATELNTEAFF
NA	TRBV6-2/TRBV6-3	many	TRBJ2-7	TGTGCCAGCAGCAACCCGATTGACGAGCAGTACTTC	CASSNPIDEQYF
NA	TRBV28	many	TRBJ1-2	TGTGCCAGCAGTTTCCTGGGGGCGTTTGGCTACACCTTC	CASSFLGAFGYTF
NA	TRBV6-1	few	TRBJ2-6	TGTGCCAGCAGCCATAACCCCTTCTCTGGGGCCAACGTCCTGACTTTC	CASSHNPFSGANVLTF